This T cell receptor beta chain was captured by sequencing in a study of blood T cell repertoires in COVID-19. Study context: Collection of acute and convalescent COVID-19 samples took place in the United States, Italy and Spain.

The data were produced by immunoSEQ multiplex PCR, yet TCRdb's version contains in-frame clones alone and is incomplete. Here the sample spans 85,000 to 100,000 clones, 86% being singletons. Per the germline V gene, CDR1 is WNHNN and CDR2 is SYGVQD (reference sequence). The V and J ends lost 0 bases and 1 base respectively, with 11 bases between them. This CDR3 is built from 16 residues. The TCR sequence derives from a man aged 60 to 75 with acute or convalescent COVID-19. Sequenced material: peripheral blood. This sequence joins TRBV10-1 and TRBJ2-3, with no clear D. As DNA, the CDR3 is TGCGCCAGCAGTGAGTCGAGGAGTGGTGGCACAGATACGCAGTATTTT. It yields the protein CASSESRSGGTDTQYF.